This is a list of T cell receptor beta chains from one sample in a study of blood T cell repertoires in COVID-19. Libraries were prepared by immunoSEQ multiplex PCR; TCRdb keeps only in-frame clonotypes and omits some of them. Of approximately 42,000 clones in the sample, more than 75% were seen once. The specimen was peripheral blood. The receptors were sampled from an elderly man with acute or convalescent COVID-19. Both conserved end residues are part of each CDR3. A D gene is named only where the DNA matches it firmly. Clone size is not always given. Where it is, it says once, few, many or a class for expanded clones.

>.|.|TRBJ2-2|TRBV2|15
CASSKEAANTGELFF
TGTGCCAGCAGTAAGGAAGCGGCGAACACCGGGGAGCTGTTTTTT
>.|.|TRBJ1-4|TRBV5-6|13
CASSLGGREKLFF
TGTGCCAGCAGCTTGGGTGGGAGAGAAAAACTGTTTTTT
>.|.|TRBJ2-5|TRBV7-9|12
CASTAYQETQYF
TGTGCCAGCACCGCGTACCAAGAGACCCAGTACTTC
>TRBD1|.|TRBJ2-7|TRBV5-1|13
CASSLTQGYEQYF
TGCGCCAGCAGCTTGACACAGGGGTACGAGCAGTACTTC
>.|few|TRBJ1-4|TRBV15|14
CATKVGGRSEKLFF
TGTGCCACCAAAGTAGGAGGGCGTAGTGAAAAACTGTTTTTT
>TRBD1|.|TRBJ2-7|TRBV29-1|17
CSVVDATGGYFVYEQYF
TGCAGCGTTGTAGATGCGACAGGGGGCTATTTCGTCTACGAGCAGTACTTC
>.|.|TRBJ2-1|TRBV7-9|15
CASSPTSGSPNEQFF
TGTGCCAGCAGCCCGACTTCAGGGTCTCCCAATGAGCAGTTCTTC
>.|.|TRBJ2-3|TRBV9|14
CASTAQGGTDTQYF
TGTGCCAGCACCGCACAGGGGGGGACAGATACGCAGTATTTT
>TRBD2|.|TRBJ2-7|TRBV3-1/TRBV3-2|16
CASSQGRLAHTYEQYF
TGTGCCAGCAGCCAAGGAAGACTAGCGCACACCTACGAGCAGTACTTC
>TRBD1|.|TRBJ2-2|TRBV11-1|16
CASSFRTGRATGELFF
TGTGCCAGCAGCTTTAGGACAGGACGTGCCACCGGGGAGCTGTTTTTT
>TRBD2|.|TRBJ2-4|TRBV9|16
CASSVGGLPSGDIQYF
TGTGCCAGCAGCGTAGGGGGTCTGCCTAGCGGGGACATTCAGTACTTC
>TRBD2|.|TRBJ2-5|TRBV7-9|16
CASSLGRLAGGETQYF
TGTGCCAGCAGCTTAGGGCGCCTAGCGGGAGGAGAGACCCAGTACTTC
>.|few|TRBJ1-1|TRBV6-5|13
CASGTQVPTKAFF
TGTGCCAGCGGTACCCAGGTGCCCACAAAAGCTTTCTTT
>.|.|TRBJ2-3|TRBV5-1|14
CASSLLNSADTQYF
TGCGCCAGCAGCTTGCTGAATAGTGCTGATACGCAGTATTTT